This T cell receptor beta chain originates from a study of T cell responses to AZD1222 COVID-19 vaccine. Overall study: Pooling was applied to second doses at about 4 or about 12 weeks. Overall study results and limits: Close to half of spike-specific TCRs reportedly recognize unmutated variant regions. White British donors predominated, females outnumbered males, and clonal diversity was possibly underestimated. Two AZD1222 administrations were followed by greater Spike-specific TCR breadth and depth.

Produced via immunoSEQ multiplex PCR; TCRdb's table is partial and in-frame only. The sample holds approximately 160,000 clones, about 90% seen once. Concerning this clone itself: Its antigen is still unknown.

Germline lookup yields CDR1 LGHNA and CDR2 YNFKEQ. This CDR3 region has 16 residues. V was pared by 1 base and J by 4 bases, with 6 bases of the junction left unmatched. The gene calls are TRBV4-2 and TRBJ2-1, with 8 bases aligning to TRBD1. The material sequenced was peripheral blood, taken on day 0 of AZD1222 vaccination. The sequence was collected from an adult in good health. CDR3 protein: CASSQVSRQGYNEQFF. The CDR3 region has the DNA TGTGCCAGCAGCCAAGTCTCGAGACAGGGGTACAATGAGCAGTTCTTC.